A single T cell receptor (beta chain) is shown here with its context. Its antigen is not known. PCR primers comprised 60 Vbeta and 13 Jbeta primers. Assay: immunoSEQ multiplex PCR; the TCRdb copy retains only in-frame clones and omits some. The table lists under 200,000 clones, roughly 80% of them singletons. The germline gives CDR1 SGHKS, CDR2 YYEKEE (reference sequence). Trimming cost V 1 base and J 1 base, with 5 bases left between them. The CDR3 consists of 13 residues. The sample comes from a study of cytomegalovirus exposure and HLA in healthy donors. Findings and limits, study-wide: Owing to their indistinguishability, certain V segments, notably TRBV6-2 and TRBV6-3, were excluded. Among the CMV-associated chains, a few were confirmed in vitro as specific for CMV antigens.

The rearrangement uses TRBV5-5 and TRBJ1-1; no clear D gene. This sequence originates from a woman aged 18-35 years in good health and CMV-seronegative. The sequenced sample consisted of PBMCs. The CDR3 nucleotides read TGTGCCAGCAGCTTGTCCTGGAACACTGAAGCTTTCTTT. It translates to CASSLSWNTEAFF. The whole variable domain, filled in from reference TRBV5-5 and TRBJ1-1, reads DAGVTQSPTHLIKTRGQQVTLRCSPISGHKSVSWYQQVLGQGPQFIFQYYEKEERGRGNFPDRFSARQFPNYSSELNVNALLLGDSALYLCASSLSWNTEAFFGQGTRLTVV.